This TCR beta chain was observed in a study of blood T cell repertoires in COVID-19. Study-level information: Sites in the United States, Italy and Spain provided acute and convalescent COVID-19 samples. Nucleic acid was either cDNA or gDNA, and it came from T cells, B-cell-depleted T cells, or PBMCs.

Sequencing was performed with immunoSEQ multiplex PCR; in TCRdb, only in-frame clones are kept and a portion is missing. The table records some 90,000 clones, roughly nine tenths of them present only once. In germline, CDR1 is SGHAT, CDR2 FQNNGV. The CDR3 loop spans 15 amino acids. V gave up 1 base and J gave up 0 bases, with 7 bases separating them. The chain joins TRBV11-2 to TRBJ1-3, with a tentative D call TRBD1 (5 bases). The sample consisted of peripheral blood. This receptor was obtained from a man aged 50-60 years with COVID-19, enrolled during active disease. The CDR3, as DNA: TGTGCCAGCAGCTTAGGACAGAACTCTGGAAACACCATATATTTT. Translating it yields CASSLGQNSGNTIYF.